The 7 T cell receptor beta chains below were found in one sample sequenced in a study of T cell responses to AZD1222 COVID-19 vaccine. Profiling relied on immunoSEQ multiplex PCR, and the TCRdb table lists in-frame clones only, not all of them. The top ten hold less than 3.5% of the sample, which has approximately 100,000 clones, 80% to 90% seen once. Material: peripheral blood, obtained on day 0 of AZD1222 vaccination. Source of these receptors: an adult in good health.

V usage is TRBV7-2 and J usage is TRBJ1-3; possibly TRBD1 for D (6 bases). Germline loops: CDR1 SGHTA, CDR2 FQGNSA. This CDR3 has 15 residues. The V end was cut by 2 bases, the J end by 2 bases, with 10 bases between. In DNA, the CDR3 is TGTGCCAGCAGCTTATGGCCAGGGGCTGGAAACACCATATATTTT. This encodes CASSLWPGAGNTIYF.

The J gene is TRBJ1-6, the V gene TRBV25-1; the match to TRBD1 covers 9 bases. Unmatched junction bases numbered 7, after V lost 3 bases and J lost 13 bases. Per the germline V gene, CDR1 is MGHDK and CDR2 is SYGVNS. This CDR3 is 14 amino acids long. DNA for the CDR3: TGTGCCAGCAGTGATTTCACAGGGGGCTCCCCCCTCCACTTT. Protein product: CASSDFTGGSPLHF.

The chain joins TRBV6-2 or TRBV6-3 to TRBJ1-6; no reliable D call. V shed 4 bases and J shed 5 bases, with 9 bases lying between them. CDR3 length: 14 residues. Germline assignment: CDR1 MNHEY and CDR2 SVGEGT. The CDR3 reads CASSFTADNSPLHF. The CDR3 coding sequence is TGTGCCAGCAGTTTTACAGCCGATAATTCACCCCTCCACTTT.

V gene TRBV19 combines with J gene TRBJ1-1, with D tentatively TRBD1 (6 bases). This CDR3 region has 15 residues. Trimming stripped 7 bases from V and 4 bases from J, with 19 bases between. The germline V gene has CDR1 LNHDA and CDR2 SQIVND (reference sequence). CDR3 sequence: CASTPPDRPATEAFF. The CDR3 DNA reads TGTGCCAGTACCCCACCTGACAGGCCGGCCACTGAAGCTTTCTTT.

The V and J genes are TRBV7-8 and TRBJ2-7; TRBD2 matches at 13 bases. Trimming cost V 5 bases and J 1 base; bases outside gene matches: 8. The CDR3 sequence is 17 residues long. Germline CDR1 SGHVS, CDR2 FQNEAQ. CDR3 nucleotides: TGTGCCAGCAGCAAGAGGACTAGCGGGGGCTCGTCCTACGAGCAGTACTTC. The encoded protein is CASSKRTSGGSSYEQYF. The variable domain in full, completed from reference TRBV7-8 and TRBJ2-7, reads GAGVSQSPRYKVAKRGQDVALRCDPISGHVSLFWYQQALGQGPEFLTYFQNEAQLDKSGLPSDRFFAERPEGSVSTLKIQRTQQEDSAVYLCASSKRTSGGSSYEQYFGPGTRLTVT.

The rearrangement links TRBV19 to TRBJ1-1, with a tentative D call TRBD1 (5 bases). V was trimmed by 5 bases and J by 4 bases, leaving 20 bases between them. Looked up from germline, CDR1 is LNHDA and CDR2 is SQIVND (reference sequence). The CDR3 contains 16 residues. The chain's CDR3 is CASSPQRAGRSTEAFF. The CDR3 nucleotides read TGTGCCAGTAGTCCCCAACGGGCAGGGAGGAGCACTGAAGCTTTCTTT.

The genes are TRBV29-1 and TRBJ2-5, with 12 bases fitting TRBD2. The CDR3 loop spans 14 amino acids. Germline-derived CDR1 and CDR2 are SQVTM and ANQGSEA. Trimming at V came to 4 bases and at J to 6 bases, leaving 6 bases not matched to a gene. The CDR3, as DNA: TGCAGCGTTGCCGGACTAGCGGGGCCCAAGACCCAGTACTTC. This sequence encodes CSVAGLAGPKTQYF.